This T cell receptor (beta chain) was sequenced during a study of Tregs in tolerant kidney transplant recipients. There are 13 residues in the CDR3. CDR1 and CDR2 from the germline V gene are SGDLS and YYNGEE. The V segment lost 0 bases and the J segment 13 bases; nucleotides outside the gene matches: 4. Sequencing used immunoSEQ multiplex PCR; TCRdb keeps in-frame clones, though not all of them. The data show about 46,000 clones, roughly nine tenths seen once. This sequence originates from a human donor in good health. V gene TRBV9 combines with J gene TRBJ1-6; 7 bases agree with TRBD1. Sequenced: Tregs from blood. The CDR3, as DNA: TGTGCCAGCAGCGTAGACAGGGGTCTTCCCCTCCACTTT. Translated, it gives CASSVDRGLPLHF.